This T cell receptor beta chain was captured in a study of CD8 T cells in Susac syndrome. RNA amounts of about 0.5 to 1 ug underwent reverse transcription with random hexamers. Across 54 Vbeta and 13 Jbeta, TCR beta CDR3 was amplified with immunoSEQ multiplex PCR. MiXCR, run by TCRdb on the immunoSEQ multiplex PCR reads, gives a single entry per CDR3 protein. The data show 120,000 to 150,000 distinct CDR3 sequences, with around 94% seen just once and 0.075% to 0.1% held by the top ten. V lost 7 bases to trimming and J lost 5 bases; unmatched junction nucleotides: 2. Per the germline V gene, CDR1 is SQVTM and CDR2 is ANQGSEA. CDR3 length equals 13 residues. Healthy donors constituted the control group, matched for age and sex.

This receptor was taken from a human donor in good health. The chain has TRBV29-1 and TRBJ2-2, with 12 bases lining up with TRBD2. The sample was CD4+ T cells from PBMCs. The CDR3 is CSAGTSGTGELFF. The CDR3 DNA sequence: TGCAGCGCGGGGACTAGCGGGACCGGGGAGCTGTTTTTT.